The 25 T cell receptor beta chains below were found in one sample sequenced in a study of T cell repertoires in cytomegalovirus infection. Each CDR3 protein gets one entry after TCRdb re-called the reads with MiXCR. Of 500,000 to 600,000 distinct CDR3 sequences listed, 15% to 20% are singletons. Sample: CD8+ T cells from PBMCs. Source of these receptors: a human donor in good health (CMV status not recorded). Some clones in this sample may be carry-over from other donors' samples.

This chain links TRBV7-9 with TRBJ2-2; D is possibly TRBD1 (6 bases). Germline V gives CDR1 SEHNR, CDR2 FQNEAQ (reference sequence). With 4 bases removed from V and 7 bases from J, the gap between germline ends came to 19 bases. The CDR3 consists of 16 residues. CDR3: CASSSIRGSWVGELFF. CDR3 coding DNA: TGTGCCAGCAGCTCTATAAGGGGGTCCTGGGTCGGGGAGCTGTTTTTT.

This clonotype was seen ten or more times. The DNA of the CDR3 is TGTGCCAGCAGCTTCACAGGGGGATCTAACTATGGCTACACCTTC. It encodes CASSFTGGSNYGYTF. The chain has TRBV7-9 and TRBJ1-2, with 8 bases matching TRBD1. The CDR3 runs 15 residues. Germline assignment: CDR1 SEHNR and CDR2 FQNEAQ (reference sequence). V shed 3 bases and J 0 bases; nucleotides not matched to a gene: 3.

This clonotype was seen only a few times. The chain has TRBV5-1 and TRBJ2-5; D unclear. Looked up from germline, CDR1 is SGHRS and CDR2 is YFSETQ. The CDR3 has 14 amino acids. V was pared by 4 bases and J by 4 bases, with 14 bases between. The DNA for the CDR3 is TGCGCCAGCAGCCCTCCGATGTACCCAGAGACCCAGTACTTC. Encoded protein: CASSPPMYPETQYF. The entire variable domain, with the rest obtained from reference TRBV5-1 and TRBJ2-5, is as follows: KAGVTQTPRYLIKTRGQQVTLSCSPISGHRSVSWYQQTPGQGLQFLFEYFSETQRNKGNFPGRFSGRQFSNSRSEMNVSTLELGDSALYLCASSPPMYPETQYFGPGTRLLVL.

There are a few counts of this clonotype. Here the CDR3 DNA reads TGTGCCAGTCCTACCGGGACGGGCTCCTACGAGCAGTACTTC. This sequence encodes CASPTGTGSYEQYF. This chain uses TRBV2 with TRBJ2-7, with D possibly being TRBD1 or TRBD2 (5 bases each). Between the trimmed V and J ends, which lost 9 bases and 0 bases, there was a span of 15 bases. Looked up from germline, CDR1 is SNHLY and CDR2 is FYNNEI. This CDR3 is built from 14 residues. The full variable domain, completed using reference TRBV2 and TRBJ2-7, is EPEVTQTPSHQVTQMGQEVILRCVPISNHLYFYWYRQILGQKVEFLVSFYNNEISEKSEIFDDQFSVERPDGSNFTLKIRSTKLEDSAMYFCASPTGTGSYEQYFGPGTRLTVT.

This clonotype has at least ten counts. This chain links TRBV7-9 with TRBJ2-3, with D possibly being TRBD2 (6 bases). V lost 6 bases and J lost 1, with 17 bases in between. This CDR3 is built from 16 residues. The germline gives CDR1 SEHNR, CDR2 FQNEAQ (reference sequence). The CDR3 region has the DNA TGTGCCAGCAGGTACCCGACTAGGGCTCGCACAGATACGCAGTATTTT. Its translation is CASRYPTRARTDTQYF.

V and J are TRBV11-2 and TRBJ2-5; TRBD1 matches at 9 bases. V lost 6 bases and J lost 5; bases outside the gene matches: 10. Germline loops: CDR1 SGHAT, CDR2 FQNNGV. The CDR3 contains 15 residues. CDR3 bases: TGTGCCAGCAGTTTACAGGGGGCCGGTAGGGAGACCCAGTACTTC. Translation: CASSLQGAGRETQYF.

CDR3 bases: TGTGCCAGCAGTTTCGGAGGGGGTCCTAATGAAAAACTGTTTTTT. Translated, it gives CASSFGGGPNEKLFF. This chain links TRBV12-3 or TRBV12-4 with TRBJ1-4; a weak D match, TRBD1 (6 bases). Trimming left V 3 bases short and J 3 bases short, with 11 bases between. This CDR3 contains 15 residues.

This clonotype appeared a single time. With a far larger clone one base away, a read error is the likely cause. The rearrangement joins TRBV7-3 to TRBJ2-7; TRBD1 matches at 8 bases. The germline V gene encodes CDR1 SGHTA and CDR2 FQGTGA. V shed 2 bases, J shed 10 bases, and the junction held 7 bases outside the gene matches. The CDR3 is made up of 13 amino acids. CDR3 in amino acids: CASSLDRGLDQYF. The CDR3 coding sequence is TGTGCCAGCAGCTTAGACAGGGGCCTTGATCAGTACTTC.

Only a few counts were recorded for this clonotype. J is TRBJ1-1 and V is TRBV15; D ambiguous. Germline assignment: CDR1 LNHNV and CDR2 YYDKDF (reference sequence). This CDR3 spans 16 amino acids. V gave up 1 base and J gave up 0 bases, with 12 bases separating them. The CDR3 protein is CATSRGYRDMNTEAFF. The CDR3 bases are TGTGCCACCAGCAGAGGATACCGGGATATGAACACTGAAGCTTTCTTT. Complete variable domain (other parts from reference TRBV15 and TRBJ1-1): DAMVIQNPRYQVTQFGKPVTLSCSQTLNHNVMYWYQQKSSQAPKLLFHYYDKDFNNEADTPDNFQSRRPNTSFCFLDIRSPGLGDTAMYLCATSRGYRDMNTEAFFGQGTRLTVV.

The rearrangement links TRBV20-1 to TRBJ2-1; 10 positions match TRBD2. Germline trimming cut 0 bases from V and 6 bases from J; bases unmatched to any gene: 5. This CDR3 has 15 amino acids. CDR1 and CDR2 from the germline V gene are DFQATT and SNEGSKA (reference sequence). For the CDR3, the DNA is TGCAGTGCTAGAGAGAGCGGGAGGGCCCTCAATGAGCAGTTCTTC. Amino acids: CSARESGRALNEQFF.

This clonotype has just a few counts. The V gene is TRBV5-4, the J gene TRBJ2-1, with D perhaps assigned TRBD1 or TRBD2 (5 bases each). The CDR3 is 12 residues long. CDR1 and CDR2 from the germline V gene are SGHNT and YYREEE (reference sequence). V lost 1 base and J lost 16, with 15 bases in between. CDR3 nucleotide sequence: TGTGCCAGCAGCTTGTCGGGGTCTGGGGACTTCTTC. It is translated as CASSLSGSGDFF.

The chain joins TRBV5-6 to TRBJ2-7; D remains ambiguous. Per germline, CDR1 SGHDT and CDR2 YYEEEE. Trimming took off 6 bases at V and 6 bases at J, with 22 bases between the two ends. CDR3 length: 15 residues. CDR3 loop: CASTPFLAHIREQYF. The DNA of the CDR3 is TGTGCCAGCACCCCTTTTCTGGCCCATATTCGCGAGCAGTACTTC.

V is TRBV5-4 and J is TRBJ2-7, with TRBD1 matching over 9 bases. CDR3 length: 14 amino acids. Trimming took 4 bases from V and 4 from J; bases not matched to a gene: 6. Germline values: CDR1 SGHNT, CDR2 YYREEE (reference sequence). The CDR3: CASSMTGGEYEQYF. CDR3 DNA sequence: TGTGCCAGCAGCATGACAGGGGGAGAGTACGAGCAGTACTTC.

This clonotype was seen many times. CDR3 region: CASSDSGFRDYGYTF. The CDR3 nucleotides read TGTGCCAGCAGTGATTCAGGGTTCAGAGACTATGGCTACACCTTC. J is TRBJ1-2 and V is TRBV12-3 or TRBV12-4; tentatively, D is TRBD1 (5 bases). This CDR3 comprises 15 residues. V lost 5 bases and J lost 3, with 16 bases in between.

At least ten counts were recorded for this clonotype. This chain joins TRBV4-2 and TRBJ2-7; D remains unclear. In germline, CDR1 is LGHNA, CDR2 YNFKEQ. This CDR3 contains 13 residues. Trimming removed 0 bases from V and 3 bases from J, with 6 bases in between. The CDR3 DNA reads TGTGCCAGCAGCCAAGATGGCAGCTACGAGCAGTACTTC. Protein product: CASSQDGSYEQYF.

The rearrangement joins TRBV2 to TRBJ1-2; 7 bases match TRBD1. Per germline, CDR1 SNHLY and CDR2 FYNNEI. This CDR3 contains 14 residues. V shed 1 base, J shed 6 bases, and the junction held 5 bases outside the gene matches. CDR3 region: CASSEGQGLNGYTF. CDR3 in DNA: TGTGCCAGCAGTGAAGGACAGGGATTGAATGGCTACACCTTC.

The rearrangement links TRBV4-1 to TRBJ1-5; D is possibly TRBD1 (5 bases). Trimming took 0 bases from V and 3 from J, leaving 12 bases between them. The CDR3 length is 16 residues. Germline V CDR1 and CDR2: MGHRA, YSYEKL. Written as DNA, the CDR3 is TGCGCCAGCAGCCAAGAGTATGGGACTGCCAATCAGCCCCAGCATTTT. It yields the protein CASSQEYGTANQPQHF.

The gene calls are TRBV30 and TRBJ2-7; tentatively, D is TRBD1 (5 bases). The CDR3 runs to 14 residues. The germline gives CDR1 GTSNPN, CDR2 SVGIG (reference sequence). V dropped 2 bases and J dropped 4 bases, with 15 bases sitting between them. Written as DNA, the CDR3 is TGTGCCTGGAGTTTACAGGAAAACGGATACGAGCAGTACTTC. Translated, it gives CAWSLQENGYEQYF.

This clonotype was found many times. The genes are TRBV7-9 and TRBJ2-7; TRBD1 might be the D (6 bases). The CDR3 sequence is 17 residues long. Germline lookup yields CDR1 SEHNR and CDR2 FQNEAQ (reference sequence). V was pared by 5 bases and J by 3 bases, with 23 bases between. The CDR3 region has the DNA TGTGCCAGCAGCCCCTCCCCCGCTAGGGACATCTACTACGAGCAGTACTTC. Its translation is CASSPSPARDIYYEQYF.

The J gene is TRBJ2-1, the V gene TRBV3-1, with TRBD2 matching 11 bases. Unmatched junction bases numbered 20, after V lost 6 bases and J lost 7 bases. The CDR3 is made up of 19 amino acids. Germline CDR1 and CDR2: LGHDT and YNNKEL (reference sequence). In DNA, the CDR3 is TGTGCCAGCAGACGTTCAAAGGTTGTAGCGGGAGGGTTTTCGAATGAGCAGTTCTTC. It yields the protein CASRRSKVVAGGFSNEQFF.

This clonotype was seen many times. The rearrangement links TRBV6-1 to TRBJ2-1; perhaps D is TRBD1 or TRBD2 (5 bases each). With 11 bases removed from V and 8 bases from J, the gap between germline ends came to 13 bases. The CDR3 is 11 residues long. Germline V gene data show CDR1 as MNHNS and CDR2 as SASEGT. CDR3 DNA: TGTGCCGGTTCCCAGGGAGATGAGCAGTTCTTC. Amino acid sequence: CAGSQGDEQFF.

This clonotype was counted at least ten times. This sequence joins TRBV28 and TRBJ2-1; TRBD2 might be the D (5 bases). Germline CDR1 is MDHEN and CDR2 is SYDVKM. The V and J ends lost 1 base and 0 bases respectively, with 10 bases between them. The CDR3 spans 16 residues. CDR3: CASSLSGGFSYNEQFF. The CDR3 region has the DNA TGTGCCAGCAGTTTATCCGGCGGGTTCTCCTACAATGAGCAGTTCTTC.

This clonotype was counted only a few times. CDR3 protein: CASSSPTGSGANVLTF. The CDR3 region has the DNA TGTGCCAGCAGCTCTCCTACAGGGTCTGGGGCCAACGTCCTGACTTTC. V gene TRBV7-9 combines with J gene TRBJ2-6; tentative D call: TRBD1 (6 bases). The CDR3 covers 16 residues. Trimming stripped 4 bases from V and 1 base from J, with 11 bases between. Germline V gene lookup returns CDR1 SEHNR and CDR2 FQNEAQ (reference sequence).

This clonotype was counted many times. The gene calls are TRBV7-9 and TRBJ2-1, with D perhaps TRBD1 or TRBD2 (5 bases each). V lost 5 bases to trimming and J lost 9 bases, with 20 bases between them. Germline loops: CDR1 SEHNR, CDR2 FQNEAQ (reference sequence). The CDR3 spans 15 residues. The CDR3 here is CASSPGPRDRGEQFF. In nucleotides, the CDR3 is TGTGCCAGCAGCCCAGGGCCCCGGGATCGCGGTGAGCAGTTCTTC. The variable domain in full, completed from reference TRBV7-9 and TRBJ2-1, reads DTGVSQNPRHKITKRGQNVTFRCDPISEHNRLYWYRQTLGQGPEFLTYFQNEAQLEKSRLLSDRFSAERPKGSFSTLEIQRTEQGDSAMYLCASSPGPRDRGEQFFGPGTRLTVL.

This clonotype was found many times. V is TRBV7-6 and J is TRBJ2-7; 8 bases line up with TRBD2. V lost 5 bases, J lost 1 base, and 19 bases stayed unmatched. This CDR3 has 19 residues. Germline V CDR1 and CDR2: SGHVS, FNYEAQ. CDR3 in amino acids: CASSPFISGGVNLSYEQYF. The CDR3 bases are TGTGCCAGCAGCCCTTTCATTTCGGGGGGGGTCAACCTATCCTACGAGCAGTACTTC.